This T cell receptor beta chain was obtained from a study of T-cell reconstitution after alpha-beta-depleted transplantation in children. From germline, CDR1 is DFQATT and CDR2 SNEGSKA (reference sequence). Deletions cut 2 bases from V and 8 bases from J, with 12 bases between. The CDR3 sequence is 12 residues long. Preparation of the TCRbeta library used unique molecular identifiers. TCRdb re-called the PCR reads with MiXCR, one entry per CDR3 protein. The sample has around 600,000 distinct CDR3 sequences, 15% to 20% seen once; the top ten hold approximately 1%. In its sample, this clonotype was seen many times.

The chain links TRBV20-1 to TRBJ1-2; D is ambiguous. The sequence derives from a human donor who donated a stem cell graft to a child with acute myeloid leukemia. The sample was PBMCs from the stem cell graft donor, taken from the stem cell graft. The CDR3 loop reads CSARFGNQGYTF. CDR3 DNA: TGCAGTGCTAGATTCGGGAATCAAGGCTACACCTTC.